Listed below are T cell receptor beta chains from one sample, sequenced in a study of T cell repertoires in cytomegalovirus infection. A single record per CDR3 protein comes from TCRdb applying MiXCR to the reads. The sample lists approximately 500,000 distinct CDR3 sequences, approximately 15% occurring once. Sequences were obtained from CD8+ T cells from PBMCs. The receptor source for this set is a human donor in good health (CMV status not recorded). Some clones in this sample may be carry-over from other donors' samples. The CDR3 runs from the conserved cysteine through the conserved F or W. A D gene is named only where the DNA matches it firmly. For some rows the clone size is stated as once, few or many, or as a class when expanded; others skip it.

D,size,V,J,CDR3,DNA
TRBD2,few,TRBV7-3,TRBJ2-5,CASSIGSPGLAGLQETQYF,TGTGCCAGCAGCATAGGAAGCCCGGGACTAGCGGGGCTCCAAGAGACCCAGTACTTC
TRBD2,few,TRBV20-1,TRBJ2-1,CSARERRRELYNEQFF,TGCAGTGCTAGAGAGAGGAGGCGGGAGCTCTACAATGAGCAGTTCTTC
NA,NA,TRBV10-2,TRBJ2-1,CASSQTAEQFF,TGCGCCAGCAGCCAGACGGCGGAGCAGTTCTTC
TRBD1,many,TRBV6-1,TRBJ1-5,CASRERQGINQPQHF,TGTGCCAGCAGGGAGAGACAGGGAATCAATCAGCCCCAGCATTTT
NA,once,TRBV9,TRBJ2-5,CASSASGAPQETQYF,TGTGCCAGCAGCGCCTCGGGGGCCCCCCAAGAGACCCAGTACTTC
TRBD1,few,TRBV6-5,TRBJ2-2,CASISGGHTGELFF,TGTGCCAGCATTTCAGGGGGACACACCGGGGAGCTGTTTTTT
NA,NA,TRBV7-9,TRBJ1-1,CASSLSQGVKETEAFF,TGTGCCAGCAGCTTAAGTCAAGGGGTCAAAGAGACTGAAGCTTTCTTT
NA,NA,TRBV9,TRBJ2-1,CASSSYGGREEQFF,TGTGCCAGCAGCTCTTATGGAGGGCGAGAAGAGCAGTTCTTC
TRBD1,few,TRBV19,TRBJ1-2,CASIRKDRVEGYTF,TGTGCCAGTATCCGCAAGGACAGGGTAGAGGGCTACACCTTC
TRBD2,NA,TRBV7-4,TRBJ2-2,CASSPPPGGPSTGELFF,TGTGCCAGCAGCCCCCCTCCGGGAGGGCCCAGCACCGGGGAGCTGTTTTTT
NA,many,TRBV19,TRBJ1-1,CASSIAPEMNTEAFF,TGTGCCAGTAGTATAGCCCCAGAAATGAACACTGAAGCTTTCTTT
NA,few,TRBV5-6,TRBJ2-1,CASSPGTQNYNEQFF,TGTGCCAGCAGCCCCGGGACACAGAACTACAATGAGCAGTTCTTC
NA,many,TRBV7-9,TRBJ2-7,CASSPPRGNYEQYF,TGTGCCAGCAGCCCCCCTCGAGGGAACTACGAGCAGTACTTC
TRBD2,few,TRBV13,TRBJ2-1,CASSSGLAGGQEQFF,TGTGCCAGCAGCTCGGGACTAGCGGGGGGCCAAGAGCAGTTCTTC